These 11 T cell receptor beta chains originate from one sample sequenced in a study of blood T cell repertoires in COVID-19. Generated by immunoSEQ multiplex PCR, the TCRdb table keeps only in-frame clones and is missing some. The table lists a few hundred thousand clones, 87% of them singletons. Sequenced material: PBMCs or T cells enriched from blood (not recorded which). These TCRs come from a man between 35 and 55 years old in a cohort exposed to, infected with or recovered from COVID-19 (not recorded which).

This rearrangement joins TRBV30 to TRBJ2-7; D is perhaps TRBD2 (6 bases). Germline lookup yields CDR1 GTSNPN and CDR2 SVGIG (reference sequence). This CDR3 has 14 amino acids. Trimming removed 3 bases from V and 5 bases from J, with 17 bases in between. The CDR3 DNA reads TGTGCCTGGAGGATAGGGCGGGGTGGCAACGAGCAGTACTTC. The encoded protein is CAWRIGRGGNEQYF. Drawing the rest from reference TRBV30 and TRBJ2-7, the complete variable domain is SQTIHQWPATLVQPVGSPLSLECTVEGTSNPNLYWYRQAAGRGLQLLFYSVGIGQISSEVPQNLSASRPQDRQFILSSKKLLLSDSGFYLCAWRIGRGGNEQYFGPGTRLTVT.

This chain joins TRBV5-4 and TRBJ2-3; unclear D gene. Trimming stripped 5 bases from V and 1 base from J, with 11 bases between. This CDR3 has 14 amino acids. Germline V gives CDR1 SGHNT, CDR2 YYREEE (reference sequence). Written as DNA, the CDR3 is TGTGCCAGCAGTCCCACACGGGGCACAGATACGCAGTATTTT. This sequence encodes CASSPTRGTDTQYF.

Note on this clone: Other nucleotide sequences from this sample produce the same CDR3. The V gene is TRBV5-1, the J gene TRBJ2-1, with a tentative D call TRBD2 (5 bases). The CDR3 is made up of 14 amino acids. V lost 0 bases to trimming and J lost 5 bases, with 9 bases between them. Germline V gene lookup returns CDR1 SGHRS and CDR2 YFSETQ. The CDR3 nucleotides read TGCGCCAGCAGCTTGGGTACCGGGGACAATGAGCAGTTCTTC. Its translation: CASSLGTGDNEQFF.

The CDR3 DNA sequence: TGTGCCATCAAGCCGGGGACAGGGGGTTTTACTGAAGCTTTCTTT. Its protein product is CAIKPGTGGFTEAFF. This chain joins TRBV10-3 and TRBJ1-1; 11 positions match TRBD1. The CDR3 covers 15 residues. Losses at the gene ends were 7 bases for V and 5 bases for J; bases not matched to a gene: 9. Germline V gene data show CDR1 as ENHRY and CDR2 as SYGVKD.

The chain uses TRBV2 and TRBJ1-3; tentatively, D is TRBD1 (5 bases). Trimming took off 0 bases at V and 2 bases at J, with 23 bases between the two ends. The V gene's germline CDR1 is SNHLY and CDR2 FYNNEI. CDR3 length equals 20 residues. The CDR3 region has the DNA TGTGCCAGCAGTGAAGCGCGGGGAGTAGTATGGGGGAAACCTGGAAACACCATATATTTT. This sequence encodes CASSEARGVVWGKPGNTIYF.

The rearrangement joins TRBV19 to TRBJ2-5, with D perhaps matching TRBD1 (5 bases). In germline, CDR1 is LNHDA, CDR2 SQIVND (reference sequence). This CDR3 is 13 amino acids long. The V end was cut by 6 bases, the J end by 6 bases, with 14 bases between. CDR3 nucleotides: TGTGCCAGTAGCCCCGGAGCAGGGAAGACCCAGTACTTC. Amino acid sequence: CASSPGAGKTQYF. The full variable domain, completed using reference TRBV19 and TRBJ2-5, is DGGITQSPKYLFRKEGQNVTLSCEQNLNHDAMYWYRQDPGQGLRLIYYSQIVNDFQKGDIAEGYSVSREKKESFPLTVTSAQKNPTAFYLCASSPGAGKTQYFGPGTRLLVL.

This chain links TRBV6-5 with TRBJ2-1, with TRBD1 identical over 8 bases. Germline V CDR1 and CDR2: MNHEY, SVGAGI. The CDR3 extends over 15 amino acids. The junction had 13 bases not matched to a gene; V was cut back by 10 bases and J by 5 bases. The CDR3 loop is CATSPGTGPHNEQFF. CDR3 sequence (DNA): TGTGCCACCTCCCCCGGGACAGGACCGCACAATGAGCAGTTCTTC.

This chain's CDR3 is CASSQADRARAQYF. The DNA for the CDR3 is TGTGCCAGCAGCCAAGCGGACAGGGCACGGGCCCAGTACTTC. The chain links TRBV14 to TRBJ2-5, with 8 bases that match TRBD1. CDR1 and CDR2 (germline): SGHDN, FVKESK. V lost 1 base to trimming and J lost 9 bases; unmatched junction nucleotides: 7. There are 14 residues in the CDR3.

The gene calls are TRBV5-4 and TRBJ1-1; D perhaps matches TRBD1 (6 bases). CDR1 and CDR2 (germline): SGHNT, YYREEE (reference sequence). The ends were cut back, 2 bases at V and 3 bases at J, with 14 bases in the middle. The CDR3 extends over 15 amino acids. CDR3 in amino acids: CASSFGGRVDTEAFF. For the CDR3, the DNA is TGTGCCAGCAGCTTTGGGGGCAGGGTGGACACTGAAGCTTTCTTT.

CDR3 sequence reads: CASSRQGGNTGELFF. CDR3 sequence (DNA): TGTGCCAGTAGTAGACAGGGGGGAAACACCGGGGAGCTGTTTTTT. The chain couples TRBV19 to TRBJ2-2; 9 bases are a match to TRBD1. With 4 bases clipped from V and 2 bases from J, the junction kept 2 bases outside the gene matches. Germline V gene sequence: CDR1 LNHDA, CDR2 SQIVND (reference sequence). CDR3 length: 15 amino acids.

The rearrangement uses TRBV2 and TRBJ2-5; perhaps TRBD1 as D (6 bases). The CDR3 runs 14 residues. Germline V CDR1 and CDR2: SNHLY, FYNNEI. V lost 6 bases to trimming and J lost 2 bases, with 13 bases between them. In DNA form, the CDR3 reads TGTGCCAGCAGGGCAGGGGAAACTCAAGAGACCCAGTACTTC. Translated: CASRAGETQETQYF.